A selection of T cell receptor beta chains follows, all from one sample in a study of regulatory T cells in long-lasting Graves disease. TCRdb redid the calling of the multiplex PCR reads with MiXCR, one entry per CDR3 protein. The data contain over 500,000 distinct CDR3 sequences, around 15% of them seen just once; the ten biggest clones take up around 18%. This sample was shared with a second study, whose subject was T cells in Graves' hyperthyroidism and ophthalmopathy.

The sample here was peripheral blood mononuclear cells (PBMCs), taken at new diagnosis, from a patient treated with antithyroid drugs. Receptors were obtained from a woman aged 30 to 39 with Graves disease. Both conserved end residues are part of each CDR3. Each record gives: D gene, clone size, V gene, J gene, CDR3 DNA, CDR3 protein. D genes are given only for firm matches. Size tells how often a clone was seen (once, few, many) or the class of an expanded clone, and some rows leave it out.

d_gene: NA
abundance: many
v_gene: TRBV2
j_gene: TRBJ1-2
CDR3nt: TGTGCCAGCAGTGAGGGGTCTGACTATGGCTACACCTTC
CDR3aa: CASSEGSDYGYTF

d_gene: NA
abundance: many
v_gene: TRBV7-2
j_gene: TRBJ2-7
CDR3nt: TGTGCCAGCAGCTCACAGCTAGCGAATTCCTACGAGCAGTACTTC
CDR3aa: CASSSQLANSYEQYF

d_gene: NA
abundance: many
v_gene: TRBV27
j_gene: TRBJ2-5
CDR3nt: TGTGCCAGCAGTTTCCGATCTGGGCAGCCTGGAGAGACCCAGTACTTC
CDR3aa: CASSFRSGQPGETQYF

d_gene: NA
abundance: many
v_gene: TRBV12-3/TRBV12-4
j_gene: TRBJ1-1
CDR3nt: TGTGCCAGCAGCCCGACAGGCTTAAACTCTGAAGCTTTCTTT
CDR3aa: CASSPTGLNSEAFF

d_gene: TRBD2
abundance: many
v_gene: TRBV7-3
j_gene: TRBJ2-5
CDR3nt: TGTGCCAGCAGCTTAAGGCCTAGCGGCCAAGAGACCCAGTACTTC
CDR3aa: CASSLRPSGQETQYF

d_gene: NA
abundance: many
v_gene: TRBV5-1
j_gene: TRBJ1-2
CDR3nt: TGTGCCAGCAGTTTAGGGACGGCAAACTATGGCTACACCTTC
CDR3aa: CASSLGTANYGYTF

d_gene: NA
abundance: NA
v_gene: TRBV20-1
j_gene: TRBJ2-6
CDR3nt: TGCAGTGCCTACACCCCGGGACGGACTTCTGGGGCCAACGTCCTGACTTTC
CDR3aa: CSAYTPGRTSGANVLTF

d_gene: NA
abundance: many
v_gene: TRBV28
j_gene: TRBJ2-7
CDR3nt: TGTGCCAGCAGCCCCGGACATCGCCTCACCTACGAGCAGTACTTC
CDR3aa: CASSPGHRLTYEQYF

d_gene: NA
abundance: few
v_gene: TRBV5-6
j_gene: TRBJ1-1
CDR3nt: TGTGCCAGCACCATGGACAGATCCACTGAAGCTTTCTTT
CDR3aa: CASTMDRSTEAFF

d_gene: TRBD1
abundance: many
v_gene: TRBV28
j_gene: TRBJ1-1
CDR3nt: TGTGCCAGCAGGCTAGGAACAGGGGGTCCCACTGAAGCTTTCTTT
CDR3aa: CASRLGTGGPTEAFF

d_gene: TRBD1
abundance: many
v_gene: TRBV25-1
j_gene: TRBJ2-3
CDR3nt: TGTGCCAGCAGTGAGGACAGGACTGGGTCCCTCAGCACAGATACGCAGTATTTT
CDR3aa: CASSEDRTGSLSTDTQYF

d_gene: NA
abundance: many
v_gene: TRBV9
j_gene: TRBJ1-1
CDR3nt: TGTGCCAGCAGCGTAGGGGAGAGATTGAACACTGAAGCTTTCTTT
CDR3aa: CASSVGERLNTEAFF

d_gene: TRBD2
abundance: many
v_gene: TRBV7-2
j_gene: TRBJ2-7
CDR3nt: TGTGCGTCCGGGACTAGCGGGAGTAACGAGCAGTACTTC
CDR3aa: CASGTSGSNEQYF

d_gene: NA
abundance: few
v_gene: TRBV4-1
j_gene: TRBJ2-7
CDR3nt: TGCGCCAGCAGCCACGAGACAGCCGACTCCTACGAGCAGTACTTC
CDR3aa: CASSHETADSYEQYF

d_gene: TRBD2
abundance: few
v_gene: TRBV9
j_gene: TRBJ2-3
CDR3nt: TGTGCCAGCAGCGTATCTGCTTCTAGCGGGTCATGGGATACGCAGTATTTT
CDR3aa: CASSVSASSGSWDTQYF

d_gene: TRBD2
abundance: many
v_gene: TRBV11-2
j_gene: TRBJ2-1
CDR3nt: TGTGCCAGCAGCTTAACTTCGGGACTAGCTAACGAGCAGTTCTTC
CDR3aa: CASSLTSGLANEQFF

d_gene: TRBD2
abundance: NA
v_gene: TRBV7-2
j_gene: TRBJ2-3
CDR3nt: TGTGCCAGCAGCTCCGGACTAGCGGTCCTAAGCACAGATACGCAGTATTTT
CDR3aa: CASSSGLAVLSTDTQYF

d_gene: NA
abundance: many
v_gene: TRBV7-2
j_gene: TRBJ1-2
CDR3nt: TGTGCCAGCGGGGTCGGGATTTATGGCTACACCTTC
CDR3aa: CASGVGIYGYTF

d_gene: TRBD2
abundance: medium-sized
v_gene: TRBV6-1
j_gene: TRBJ2-7
CDR3nt: TGTGCCACCGCCCGACAGGGCCCCGCACCGGGACTAGCGGGAATCTCCTACGAGCAGTACTTC
CDR3aa: CATARQGPAPGLAGISYEQYF

d_gene: NA
abundance: NA
v_gene: TRBV12-3/TRBV12-4
j_gene: TRBJ2-4
CDR3nt: TGTGCCAGCGCCATGGATGTAGCCAAAAACATTCAGTACTTC
CDR3aa: CASAMDVAKNIQYF

d_gene: TRBD2
abundance: many
v_gene: TRBV10-1
j_gene: TRBJ2-3
CDR3nt: TGCGCCAGCAGTGAGTCCTCTAGCGGGAGGGCAGATACGCAGTATTTT
CDR3aa: CASSESSSGRADTQYF

d_gene: TRBD1
abundance: many
v_gene: TRBV10-3
j_gene: TRBJ2-1
CDR3nt: TGTGCCATCTCCGACACACTCTGGTTTGGGACAGGGGGATACAATGAGCAGTTCTTC
CDR3aa: CAISDTLWFGTGGYNEQFF

d_gene: NA
abundance: many
v_gene: TRBV28
j_gene: TRBJ2-7
CDR3nt: TGTGCCAGCAAAGGGGGGTGGGGCTACTACGAGCAGTACTTC
CDR3aa: CASKGGWGYYEQYF

d_gene: TRBD1
abundance: many
v_gene: TRBV6-1
j_gene: TRBJ2-7
CDR3nt: TGTGCCAGCAGTAAACCGGACAGGGTGACATACGAGCAGTACTTC
CDR3aa: CASSKPDRVTYEQYF

d_gene: NA
abundance: many
v_gene: TRBV20-1
j_gene: TRBJ2-7
CDR3nt: TGCAGTGCTAGAGATCAGGTGGGGGCCTCCTACGAGCAGTACTTC
CDR3aa: CSARDQVGASYEQYF

d_gene: TRBD2
abundance: many
v_gene: TRBV20-1
j_gene: TRBJ2-1
CDR3nt: TGCAGTGCTAGTGGGGGACTAGCGGGATTTAATGAGCAGTTCTTC
CDR3aa: CSASGGLAGFNEQFF

d_gene: NA
abundance: few
v_gene: TRBV18
j_gene: TRBJ2-7
CDR3nt: TGTGCCAGCTCACCCGTTGAACAAGGCCCCTACGAGCAGTACTTC
CDR3aa: CASSPVEQGPYEQYF

d_gene: TRBD2
abundance: NA
v_gene: TRBV19
j_gene: TRBJ2-5
CDR3nt: TGTGCCACCTCGACTAGCGGGCTACAAGAGACCCAGTACTTC
CDR3aa: CATSTSGLQETQYF

d_gene: NA
abundance: NA
v_gene: TRBV20-1
j_gene: TRBJ2-4
CDR3nt: TGCAGTGCTAGAGATAGGGGTGCCAAAAACATTCAGTACTTC
CDR3aa: CSARDRGAKNIQYF

d_gene: NA
abundance: NA
v_gene: TRBV12-3/TRBV12-4
j_gene: TRBJ1-2
CDR3nt: TGTGCCAGCAGTTTTGGGGGCCGAGATAGCTATGGCTACACCTTC
CDR3aa: CASSFGGRDSYGYTF

d_gene: TRBD2
abundance: NA
v_gene: TRBV28
j_gene: TRBJ2-5
CDR3nt: TGTGCCAGCAGGTCTGGGGGGGACGAGACCCAGTACTTC
CDR3aa: CASRSGGDETQYF

d_gene: NA
abundance: NA
v_gene: TRBV6-2/TRBV6-3
j_gene: TRBJ1-4
CDR3nt: TGTGCCAGCAACCCCCGGTGGGATTCAACTAATGAAAAACTGTTTTTT
CDR3aa: CASNPRWDSTNEKLFF

d_gene: TRBD2
abundance: few
v_gene: TRBV6-5
j_gene: TRBJ2-1
CDR3nt: TGTGCCAGCAGTTGGGGACTAGCGGGACTAAATGAGCAGTTCTTC
CDR3aa: CASSWGLAGLNEQFF

d_gene: NA
abundance: few
v_gene: TRBV6-1
j_gene: TRBJ2-4
CDR3nt: TGTGCCAGCAGGAGTCCAGGGGATGGCAAAAACATTCAGTACTTC
CDR3aa: CASRSPGDGKNIQYF

d_gene: TRBD1
abundance: NA
v_gene: TRBV19
j_gene: TRBJ1-1
CDR3nt: TGTGCCAGGATAGACAGGGGGCTTGCTGGCACTGAAGCTTTCTTT
CDR3aa: CARIDRGLAGTEAFF

d_gene: TRBD2
abundance: NA
v_gene: TRBV6-1
j_gene: TRBJ2-3
CDR3nt: TGTGCCAGCAAGACTAGCGGGGTCACAGATACGCAGTATTTT
CDR3aa: CASKTSGVTDTQYF

d_gene: NA
abundance: NA
v_gene: TRBV6-1
j_gene: TRBJ1-4
CDR3nt: TGTGCCAGCAGTGAATGGGGACTGGAAAAACTGTTTTTT
CDR3aa: CASSEWGLEKLFF

d_gene: TRBD1
abundance: many
v_gene: TRBV11-1
j_gene: TRBJ1-1
CDR3nt: TGTGCCAGCAGCTTGGGGGACAGGGGCTTACTAACCCGAAACACTGAAGCTTTCTTT
CDR3aa: CASSLGDRGLLTRNTEAFF

d_gene: TRBD1
abundance: NA
v_gene: TRBV6-1
j_gene: TRBJ1-6
CDR3nt: TGTGCCAGCAGTGAATTGACAGGGCTGAATTCACCCCTCCACTTT
CDR3aa: CASSELTGLNSPLHF

d_gene: NA
abundance: few
v_gene: TRBV2
j_gene: TRBJ1-4
CDR3nt: TGTGCCAGCAGCCCCCGAAATGAAAAACTGTTTTTT
CDR3aa: CASSPRNEKLFF

d_gene: NA
abundance: few
v_gene: TRBV7-9
j_gene: TRBJ1-1
CDR3nt: TGTGCCAGCAGCTTGGCCCCCAGGGACACTGAAGCTTTCTTT
CDR3aa: CASSLAPRDTEAFF

d_gene: NA
abundance: few
v_gene: TRBV6-1
j_gene: TRBJ2-5
CDR3nt: TGTGCCACGCTTCAAGAGACCCAGTACTTC
CDR3aa: CATLQETQYF

d_gene: TRBD1
abundance: NA
v_gene: TRBV20-1
j_gene: TRBJ1-5
CDR3nt: TGCAGTGCTCCAGGGGGGAATACGAATCAGCCCCAGCATTTT
CDR3aa: CSAPGGNTNQPQHF

d_gene: TRBD1
abundance: few
v_gene: TRBV20-1
j_gene: TRBJ2-1
CDR3nt: TGCAGTGCCACAACCCCGCAGGGGGCACAGGAGCAGTTCTTC
CDR3aa: CSATTPQGAQEQFF

d_gene: NA
abundance: NA
v_gene: TRBV19
j_gene: TRBJ1-6
CDR3nt: TGTGCCAGTAGTATGGCTGGGGCAGATTCACCCCTCCACTTT
CDR3aa: CASSMAGADSPLHF

d_gene: NA
abundance: many
v_gene: TRBV11-1
j_gene: TRBJ1-2
CDR3nt: TGTGCCAGCAGCTTGACAGATTCCAACTATGGCTACACCTTC
CDR3aa: CASSLTDSNYGYTF

d_gene: TRBD2
abundance: NA
v_gene: TRBV5-1
j_gene: TRBJ2-7
CDR3nt: TGCGCCAGCAGCAGGAACCAAGGGACTAGCGGATACTACGAGCAGTACTTC
CDR3aa: CASSRNQGTSGYYEQYF

d_gene: NA
abundance: NA
v_gene: TRBV24-1
j_gene: TRBJ1-2
CDR3nt: TGTGCCACCAGTGATGGTTCAGGATACACAGTGAACAACTATGGCAACACCTTC
CDR3aa: CATSDGSGYTVNNYGNTF

d_gene: TRBD2
abundance: many
v_gene: TRBV28
j_gene: TRBJ2-1
CDR3nt: TGTGCCAGCGGGCGGGAGACCTACAATGAGCAGTTCTTC
CDR3aa: CASGRETYNEQFF

d_gene: NA
abundance: NA
v_gene: TRBV20-1
j_gene: TRBJ2-3
CDR3nt: TGCAGTGCTAGCAAGGGTTCCACAGATACGCAGTATTTT
CDR3aa: CSASKGSTDTQYF

d_gene: TRBD2
abundance: NA
v_gene: TRBV7-9
j_gene: TRBJ2-1
CDR3nt: TGTGCCAGCAGCTCGGATGGACTAGCGGGTTCTCAGTTCTTC
CDR3aa: CASSSDGLAGSQFF

d_gene: TRBD2
abundance: many
v_gene: TRBV5-1
j_gene: TRBJ2-7
CDR3nt: TGCGCCAGCAGTTCTCTAGCGGGAGGAGGTCGCGAGCAGTACTTC
CDR3aa: CASSSLAGGGREQYF

d_gene: TRBD1
abundance: NA
v_gene: TRBV7-2
j_gene: TRBJ2-1
CDR3nt: TGTGCCAGCAGTTTCCTAGGGGGCCTCCGATACAATGAGCAGTTCTTC
CDR3aa: CASSFLGGLRYNEQFF

d_gene: NA
abundance: NA
v_gene: TRBV5-1
j_gene: TRBJ1-2
CDR3nt: TGCGCCAGCAGCTTCTTACAGGGATCTAACTATGGCTACACCTTC
CDR3aa: CASSFLQGSNYGYTF